These T cell receptor beta chains were read from a single sample in a study of a mutant IDH1 vaccine in newly diagnosed glioma. Only in-frame clones appear in the TCRdb table, and some are missing; sequencing was by immunoSEQ multiplex PCR. The sample records 120,000 or so clones, roughly 78% being singletons. These TCRs' antigens remain unknown. The sequenced sample was PBMCs, obtained from a glioma patient whose treatment included an IDH1 peptide vaccine. These receptor sequences come from a man aged 35-49 years with glioma. Both conserved end residues are part of each CDR3. D genes are given only for firm matches. Expanded clones are given a class, and other clones once, few, many or no size at all.

D gene	V gene	clone size	J gene	CDR3 protein	CDR3 DNA
NA	TRBV12-2	NA	TRBJ2-5	CASRLSKGQGAGETQYF	TGTGCAAGTCGCTTATCAAAGGGACAGGGGGCAGGGGAGACCCAGTACTTC
TRBD1	TRBV7-3	NA	TRBJ1-2	CASSSRGTGEGYTF	TGTGCCAGCAGCTCCCGCGGGACAGGGGAAGGCTACACCTTC
TRBD1	TRBV4-3	NA	TRBJ2-7	CASSQRGQGWYEQYF	TGCGCCAGCAGCCAAAGGGGACAGGGTTGGTACGAGCAGTACTTC
NA	TRBV19	NA	TRBJ1-1	CASSLRRGTEAFF	TGTGCCAGTAGTCTCCGGCGGGGCACTGAAGCTTTCTTT
NA	TRBV5-1	NA	TRBJ1-3	CASSLVQGTGNTIYF	TGCGCCAGCAGCTTGGTTCAAGGAACTGGAAACACCATATATTTT
NA	TRBV4-1	NA	TRBJ2-1	CASSQDHIRTYNEQFF	TGCGCCAGCAGCCAAGATCATATTCGAACCTACAATGAGCAGTTCTTC
TRBD2	TRBV5-4	NA	TRBJ2-3	CASSYSGGTDTQYF	TGTGCCAGCAGCTACAGCGGGGGCACAGATACGCAGTATTTT
TRBD1	TRBV5-1	NA	TRBJ2-1	CASSLGTGQGFNEQFF	TGCGCCAGCAGCTTGGGGACGGGACAGGGGTTTAATGAGCAGTTCTTC
TRBD1	TRBV7-2	NA	TRBJ1-4	CASSLNRDRGLPNEKLFF	TGTGCCAGCAGCTTAAATCGGGACAGGGGGCTCCCGAATGAAAAACTGTTTTTT
TRBD2	TRBV19	few	TRBJ2-7	CASSMGSGGVDEQYF	TGTGCCAGTAGTATGGGTAGCGGGGGGGTCGACGAGCAGTACTTC
TRBD1	TRBV6-5	NA	TRBJ1-1	CASSLRQGGHWIF	TGTGCCAGCAGTCTACGACAGGGGGGCCATTGGATCTTT
TRBD1	TRBV2	few	TRBJ1-6	CASRPWTGVNSPLHF	TGTGCCAGCAGGCCATGGACAGGGGTTAATTCACCCCTCCACTTT
TRBD1	TRBV19	NA	TRBJ1-2	CASSTGGANGYTF	TGTGCCAGTAGTACAGGGGGCGCGAATGGCTACACCTTC
TRBD1	TRBV9	NA	TRBJ1-1	CASSLGTGANTEAFF	TGTGCCAGCAGCCTTGGGACAGGTGCGAACACTGAAGCTTTCTTT
NA	TRBV7-8	NA	TRBJ1-2	CASSLVTGSYGYTF	TGTGCCAGCAGCTTAGTCACGGGGAGCTATGGCTACACCTTC
TRBD1	TRBV4-3	NA	TRBJ2-7	CASSKQIDRASYEQYF	TGCGCCAGCAGCAAACAGATAGACAGGGCTTCCTACGAGCAGTACTTC
NA	TRBV12-2	once	TRBJ2-1	CASRLADRDLGFNEQFF	TGTGCAAGTCGCTTAGCGGACCGGGACTTGGGTTTCAATGAGCAGTTCTTC
TRBD2	TRBV7-2	NA	TRBJ2-1	CASRRTSGTSYNEQFF	TGTGCCAGCAGGAGGACTAGCGGGACATCCTACAATGAGCAGTTCTTC
NA	TRBV19	NA	TRBJ2-7	CASSIVLTQDEQYF	TGTGCCAGTAGTATCGTCCTTACTCAGGACGAGCAGTACTTC
NA	TRBV15	NA	TRBJ2-7	CATSRQGENYEQYF	TGTGCCACCAGCAGACAAGGTGAAAACTACGAGCAGTACTTC
TRBD1	TRBV11-3	few	TRBJ1-1	CASSSQGASTEAFF	TGTGCCAGCAGCTCCCAGGGGGCGAGCACTGAAGCTTTCTTT
TRBD2	TRBV7-9	NA	TRBJ2-1	CASRGGLAGVGAYNEQFF	TGTGCCAGCAGGGGGGGACTAGCGGGAGTAGGAGCCTACAATGAGCAGTTCTTC
TRBD1	TRBV19	few	TRBJ1-5	CASSMRGRDRGLWSNQPQHF	TGTGCCAGTAGTATGAGGGGCCGGGACAGGGGATTGTGGAGCAATCAGCCCCAGCATTTT
NA	TRBV5-6	NA	TRBJ1-2	CASSLVGNAYGYTF	TGTGCCAGCAGCTTGGTCGGTAACGCCTATGGCTACACCTTC
TRBD1	TRBV5-1	few	TRBJ2-7	CASSWTGVYEQYF	TGCGCCAGCAGCTGGACAGGGGTCTACGAGCAGTACTTC
NA	TRBV19	once	TRBJ1-1	CATSLGGTEAFF	TGTGCCACCAGCCTGGGGGGCACTGAAGCTTTCTTT
TRBD2	TRBV18	NA	TRBJ2-1	CASSPPRLAGEQFF	TGTGCCAGCTCACCACCGAGACTAGCGGGTGAGCAGTTCTTC
TRBD1	TRBV18	once	TRBJ1-1	CASSQNRGLNTEAFF	TGTGCCAGCTCACAAAACAGGGGACTGAACACTGAAGCTTTCTTT
NA	TRBV7-2	NA	TRBJ1-4	CASSLGMGASTNEKLFF	TGTGCCAGCAGCTTAGGAATGGGGGCGTCGACTAATGAAAAACTGTTTTTT
NA	TRBV6-5	NA	TRBJ1-2	CASSYPTFPYGYTF	TGTGCCAGCAGTTACCCCACTTTCCCTTATGGCTACACCTTC
NA	TRBV28	NA	TRBJ1-5	CASSLWGVFNQPQHF	TGTGCCAGCAGTTTATGGGGGGTCTTCAATCAGCCCCAGCATTTT
TRBD1	TRBV7-8	NA	TRBJ1-5	CASSAQGAGLGPQHF	TGTGCCAGCAGCGCCCAGGGGGCCGGGTTGGGACCCCAGCATTTT
NA	TRBV7-7	NA	TRBJ2-3	CASSLEHPTDTQYF	TGTGCTAGCAGCTTAGAGCACCCCACAGATACGCAGTATTTT
TRBD1	TRBV10-3	NA	TRBJ2-2	CAISGEGQGARFGELFF	TGTGCCATCAGTGGAGAGGGACAGGGGGCAAGATTTGGGGAGCTGTTTTTT